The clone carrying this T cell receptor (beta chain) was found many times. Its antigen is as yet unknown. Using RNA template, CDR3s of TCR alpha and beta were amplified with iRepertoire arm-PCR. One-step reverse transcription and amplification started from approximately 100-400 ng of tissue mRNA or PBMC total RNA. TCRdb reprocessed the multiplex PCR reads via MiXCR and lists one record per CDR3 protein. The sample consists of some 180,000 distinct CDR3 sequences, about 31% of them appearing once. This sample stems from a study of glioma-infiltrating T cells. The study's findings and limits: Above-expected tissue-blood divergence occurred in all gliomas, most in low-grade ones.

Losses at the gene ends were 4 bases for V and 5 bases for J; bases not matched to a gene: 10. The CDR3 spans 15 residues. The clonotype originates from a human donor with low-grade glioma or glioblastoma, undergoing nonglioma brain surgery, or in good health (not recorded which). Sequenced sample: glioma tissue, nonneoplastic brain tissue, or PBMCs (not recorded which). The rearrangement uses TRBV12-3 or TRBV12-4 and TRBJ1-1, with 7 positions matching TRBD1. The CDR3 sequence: CASSWRDSGVTEAFF. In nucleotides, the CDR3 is TGTGCCAGCAGTTGGAGGGACAGTGGAGTGACTGAAGCTTTCTTT.